This TCR beta chain was identified during a study of identical twins (dated by TCRdb to about 2016). Background on the whole study: To test whether fetal clonotypes persist, this study deep-sequenced TCR alpha and beta repertoires from monozygotic twins, from unrelated adults of various ages, and from cord blood. Replicate twin experiments were performed at different times using different library preparation protocols to rule out contamination. The full study reports these points: Excess twin sharing in beta out-of-frame sequences was weaker because fewer shared sequences lowered the signal-to-noise ratio. Fewer insertions were carried by abundant cord blood beta clonotypes; a weaker similar trend was observed in young adult naive repertoires, while no such trend was observed in memory repertoires. Compared with coincidental sharing between unrelated individuals, out-of-frame TCR alpha sequences shared between twins had an excess of sequences with low generation probability. Out-of-frame TCR alpha sharing in monozygotic twins was systematically underestimated by recombination models, whereas sharing between unrelated individuals was in agreement with the recombination models. Zero-insertion analyses could be partly confounded by invariant T cells such as MAIT and iNKT, although diverse VJ usage argued against such confounding for most clonotypes. Because the same donors could not be followed over many years, conclusions were based on cross-sectional statistical analysis.

Receptors were amplified or captured by 5' RACE. Sequenced using an Illumina HiSeq 2000. A universal primer binding site was introduced by template switching, and a unique molecular identifier was present in the final cDNA, enabling accurate counting of TCR cDNA molecules. Specific primers in the conserved constant-segment region were used to synthesize first-strand cDNA for TCR alpha and beta chains. To control for contamination, each cDNA library was double barcoded with a SMART-Mk sample barcode plus Illumina barcodes. TruSeq adapter sequences along with Illumina sample barcodes were introduced in two successive PCR steps. TCR alpha and beta cDNA libraries were sequenced on the Illumina HiSeq platform with custom primers. On the authors' methods: Raw reads were processed with MiGEC to extract unique molecular identifiers, and MiXCR was used to determine CDR3 positions. For each individual, recombination models were inferred using an EM algorithm with the repgenHMM and IGoR tools. The tcR package in R was used for shared clonotype analysis, with sharing normalized by the product of cloneset sizes. Out-of-frame nonproductive sequences were analyzed to study raw recombination free of thymic and clonal selection effects. TCRdb itself trimmed the public reads at Q25 with fastp, ran MiXCR and retained productive beta chains. A single entry per CDR3 protein holds the most common genes and DNA from its merged rows. For this entry, the V and J calls and clone size follow TCRdb and not the study's own pipeline. Across this sample there are 690,000 or so distinct CDR3 sequences, with around 5.7% seen only once. The ten largest clones capture about 1.8% of the sample.

The cysteine opens and the phenylalanine closes a CDR3 of 13 amino acids. Just the 39-base CDR3 DNA is kept, in frame starting at base 1. Trimming takes 6 bases from V and 4 bases from J, and the germline ends sit 12 bases apart. As encoded in the germline V gene (reference sequence), CDR1 is SEHNR while CDR2 is FQNEAQ. Every donor in the study was a healthy Caucasian. Three unrelated non-twin adults were additionally sequenced: a male aged 18 to 29, a male aged 50 to 59 and a female aged 50 to 59. Miltenyi CD45RO+ enrichment and human naive T-cell isolation kits were used to isolate memory (CD45RO+) and naive T cells from PBMC. This clonotype was recorded at least ten times. Its binding antigen is unknown. Base qualities are not at hand, and no much larger clone is one base apart.

The receptor was isolated from a man aged 18-30 years in good health. Sequencing input: naive T cells sorted from blood. Reading the label with the study, this specimen's cell subset or site is: cells isolated with a human naive T-cell isolation kit. The rearrangement joined TRBV7-9 to TRBJ1-2, with a weak D call of TRBD1 (5 bases match). The DNA reads TGTGCCAGCAGTACGACAGCCACCTATGGCTACACCTTC. Its amino acids are CASSTTATYGYTF.